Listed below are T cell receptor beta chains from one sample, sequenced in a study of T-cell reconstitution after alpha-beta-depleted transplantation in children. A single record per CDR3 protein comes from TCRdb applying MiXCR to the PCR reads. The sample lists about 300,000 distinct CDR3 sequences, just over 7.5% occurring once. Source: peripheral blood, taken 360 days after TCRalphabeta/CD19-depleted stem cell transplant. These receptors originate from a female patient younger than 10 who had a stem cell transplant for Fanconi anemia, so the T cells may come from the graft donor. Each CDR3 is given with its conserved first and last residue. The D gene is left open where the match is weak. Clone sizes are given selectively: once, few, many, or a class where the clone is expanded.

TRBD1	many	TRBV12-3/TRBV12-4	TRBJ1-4	CASTLDRGYEKLFF	TGTGCCAGCACCCTCGACAGGGGTTACGAAAAACTGTTTTTT
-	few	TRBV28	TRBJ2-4	CASSSHWEAAKNIQYF	TGTGCCAGCAGCTCGCACTGGGAGGCAGCCAAAAACATTCAGTACTTC
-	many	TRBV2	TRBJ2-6	CASSGGGFSGANVLTF	TGTGCCAGCAGTGGGGGAGGATTCTCTGGGGCCAACGTCCTGACTTTC
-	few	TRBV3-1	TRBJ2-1	CASSPWDFYNEQFF	TGTGCCAGCAGCCCATGGGACTTCTACAATGAGCAGTTCTTC
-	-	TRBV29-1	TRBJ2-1	CSVEEIQVIGRYNEQFF	TGCAGCGTTGAAGAAATACAGGTGATTGGTCGGTACAATGAGCAGTTCTTC
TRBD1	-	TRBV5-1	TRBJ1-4	CASSRPDRGGEKLFF	TGCGCCAGCAGCCGTCCGGACAGGGGCGGGGAAAAACTGTTTTTT
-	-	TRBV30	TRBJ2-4	CAWSVTGVHIQYF	TGTGCCTGGAGTGTAACCGGGGTACACATTCAGTACTTC
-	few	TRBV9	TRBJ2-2	CASSAHPGRPNTGELFF	TGTGCCAGCAGCGCCCATCCGGGGCGCCCGAACACCGGGGAGCTGTTTTTT
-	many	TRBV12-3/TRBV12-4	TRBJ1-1	CASSIQVDTEAFF	TGTGCCAGCAGTATACAGGTGGACACTGAAGCTTTCTTT
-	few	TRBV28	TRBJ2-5	CASRNPGTHGETQYF	TGTGCCAGCAGAAACCCCGGGACCCATGGGGAGACCCAGTACTTC
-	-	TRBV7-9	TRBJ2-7	CASSLEDWGYEQYF	TGTGCCAGCAGCTTAGAGGATTGGGGCTACGAGCAGTACTTC
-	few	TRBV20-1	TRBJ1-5	CSASPGPYSNQPQHF	TGCAGTGCTAGCCCCGGGCCCTATAGCAATCAGCCCCAGCATTTT
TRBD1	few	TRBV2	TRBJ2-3	CAIDRGGTDTQYF	TGTGCCATCGACAGGGGGGGGACAGATACGCAGTATTTT
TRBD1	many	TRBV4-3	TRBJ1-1	CASSQDLRQGLTEAFF	TGCGCCAGCAGCCAAGATTTGAGACAGGGGCTCACTGAAGCTTTCTTT
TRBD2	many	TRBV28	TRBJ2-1	CASSPRLAGTYNEQFF	TGTGCCAGCAGTCCAAGACTAGCGGGAACATACAATGAGCAGTTCTTC
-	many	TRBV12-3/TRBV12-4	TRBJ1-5	CASSFGESNQPQHF	TGTGCCAGCAGTTTCGGTGAAAGCAATCAGCCCCAGCATTTT
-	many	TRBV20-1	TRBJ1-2	CSARSGTGGYTF	TGCAGTGCTAGATCCGGGACGGGCGGCTACACCTTC
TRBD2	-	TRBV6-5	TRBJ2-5	CASSWAGLAGDKETQYF	TGTGCCAGCAGTTGGGCGGGACTAGCGGGAGATAAGGAGACCCAGTACTTC
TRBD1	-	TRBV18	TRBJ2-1	CASSPDRGREQFF	TGTGCCAGCTCACCAGACAGGGGAAGGGAGCAGTTCTTC
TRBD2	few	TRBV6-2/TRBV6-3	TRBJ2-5	CASSLRTSVQETQYF	TGTGCCAGCAGTCTCAGGACTAGCGTGCAAGAGACCCAGTACTTC
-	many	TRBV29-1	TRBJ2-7	CSVEVRGGFEQYF	TGCAGCGTTGAGGTGAGGGGTGGGTTCGAGCAGTACTTC